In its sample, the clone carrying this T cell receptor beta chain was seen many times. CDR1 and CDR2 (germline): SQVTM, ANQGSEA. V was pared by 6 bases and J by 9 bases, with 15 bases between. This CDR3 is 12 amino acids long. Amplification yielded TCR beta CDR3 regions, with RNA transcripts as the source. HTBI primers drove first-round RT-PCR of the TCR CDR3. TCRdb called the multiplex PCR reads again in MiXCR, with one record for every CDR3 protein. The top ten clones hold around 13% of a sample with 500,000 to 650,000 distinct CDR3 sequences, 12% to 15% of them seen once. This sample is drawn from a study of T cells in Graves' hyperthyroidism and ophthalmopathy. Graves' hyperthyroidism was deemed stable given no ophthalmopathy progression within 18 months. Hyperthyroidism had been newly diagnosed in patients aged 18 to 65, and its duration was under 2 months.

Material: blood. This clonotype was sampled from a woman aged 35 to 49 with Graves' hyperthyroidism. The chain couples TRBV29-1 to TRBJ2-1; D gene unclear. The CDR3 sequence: CSVTKSAGEQFF. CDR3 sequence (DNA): TGCAGCGTCACCAAGTCCGCCGGTGAGCAGTTCTTC.